These 14 T cell receptor beta chains originate from one sample sequenced in a study of shared clonotypes between healthy human individuals. The protocol was immunoSEQ multiplex PCR, while the TCRdb copy is restricted to in-frame clones and leaves out a portion. The table lists under 650,000 clones, approximately 95% of them singletons. What was sequenced was naive CD4+ T cells sorted from blood. The subset is: CD45RA+ positively selected. Receptors were obtained from a woman aged 25 to 45 in good health.

The J gene is TRBJ2-4, the V gene TRBV28, with D possibly TRBD1 on 5 matching bases. The CDR3 is 14 residues long. Trimming stripped 2 bases from V and 3 bases from J, with 8 bases between. CDR1 MDHEN and CDR2 SYDVKM come from the germline V gene. CDR3 region: CASSLQGGKNIQYF. The CDR3 DNA sequence: TGTGCCAGCAGTTTACAGGGCGGCAAAAACATTCAGTACTTC.

The V gene is TRBV6-6, the J gene TRBJ2-5, with 7 bases matching TRBD2. The closer fit of TRBJ2-7 to the DNA end suggests the J call may be wrong. The germline gives CDR1 MNHNY, CDR2 SVGAGI (reference sequence). The CDR3 spans 16 residues. The DNA of the CDR3 is TGTGCCAGCAGTTACGGGCCAGGGAGGGTCGGATACGAGCAGTACTTC. Its protein product is CASSYGPGRVGYEQYF.

V and J are TRBV9 and TRBJ2-3, with TRBD2 matching 11 bases. V trimming: 4 bases; J trimming: 3 bases; junction bases outside the gene matches: 7. CDR1 and CDR2 from the germline V gene are SGDLS and YYNGEE. CDR3 length: 16 residues. The CDR3 nucleotides are TGTGCCAGCAGCCCCCGACTAGCGGGGTTAACAGATACGCAGTATTTT. It translates to CASSPRLAGLTDTQYF.

In DNA form, the CDR3 reads TGTGCCAGCAACCGCGCACGACAGGGAGGTGAAGCTTTCTTT. This translates into CASNRARQGGEAFF. This chain joins TRBV5-6 and TRBJ1-1, with 7 positions matching TRBD1. The CDR3 runs to 14 residues. Germline loops: CDR1 SGHDT, CDR2 YYEEEE. V lost 6 bases and J lost 7; bases outside the gene matches: 12.

CDR3 protein: CASSVGPGGLLIDYGYTF. CDR3 DNA: TGTGCCAGCAGCGTAGGTCCGGGCGGACTACTAATTGACTATGGCTACACCTTC. This sequence joins TRBV9 and TRBJ1-2; D is uncertain. Looked up from germline, CDR1 is SGDLS and CDR2 is YYNGEE. V lost 0 bases, J lost 3 bases, and 21 bases lay in between. The CDR3 has 18 amino acids. Full variable domain (remainder filled in from reference TRBV9 and TRBJ1-2): DSGVTQTPKHLITATGQRVTLRCSPRSGDLSVYWYQQSLDQGLQFLIQYYNGEERAKGNILERFSAQQFPDLHSELNLSSLELGDSALYFCASSVGPGGLLIDYGYTFGSGTRLTVV.

The rearrangement joins TRBV18 to TRBJ1-1, with a tentative D call TRBD1 (6 bases). This CDR3 is 15 amino acids long. Germline assignment: CDR1 KGHSH and CDR2 LQKENI. V was pared by 3 bases and J by 5 bases, with 16 bases between. CDR3 amino acids: CASSPRRGRGTEAFF. DNA of the CDR3: TGTGCCAGCTCACCGCGACGGGGGCGAGGGACTGAAGCTTTCTTT.

The CDR3 spells CASQSRFNGTAITYGYTF. In nucleotides, the CDR3 is TGTGCCAGCCAAAGCCGGTTCAACGGGACAGCTATAACCTATGGCTACACCTTC. The chain is built from TRBV7-9 and TRBJ1-2; 7 bases are a match to TRBD1. Trimming at V came to 8 bases and at J to 4 bases, leaving 22 bases not matched to a gene. Germline CDR1 is SEHNR and CDR2 is FQNEAQ (reference sequence). The CDR3 is made up of 18 amino acids.

The chain joins TRBV18 to TRBJ2-1; perhaps TRBD2 as D (8 bases). The CDR3 runs to 17 residues. V was pared by 1 base and J by 9 bases, with 22 bases between. CDR1 and CDR2 from the germline V gene are KGHSH and LQKENI. This CDR3 reads CASSPRAGVRGFGEQFF. As DNA, the CDR3 is TGTGCCAGCTCACCACGAGCGGGAGTCAGGGGGTTCGGTGAGCAGTTCTTC.

The chain recombines TRBV5-6 with TRBJ1-4; 7 nucleotides align to TRBD1. The CDR3 length is 17 residues. V was clipped by 1 base and J by 10 bases; unmatched bases: 16. The germline V gene encodes CDR1 SGHDT and CDR2 YYEEEE. The CDR3 sequence is CASSLRRTGENGGKLFF. CDR3 nucleotide sequence: TGTGCCAGCAGCTTGCGCCGGACAGGCGAGAATGGGGGAAAACTGTTTTTT.

The CDR3 coding sequence is TGTGCCAGCAGTTTAGGGGGCGGCGGGAGCTCTGGAAACACCATATATTTT. Translating it yields CASSLGGGGSSGNTIYF. The rearrangement links TRBV27 to TRBJ1-3, with D possibly matching TRBD1 (6 bases). This CDR3 contains 17 residues. V lost 2 bases, J lost 0 bases, and 14 bases lay in between. Germline assignment: CDR1 MNHEY and CDR2 SMNVEV (reference sequence).

This clone is a singleton in its sample. This sequence joins TRBV6-6 and TRBJ2-3, with 12 bases aligning to TRBD2. V lost 8 bases and J lost 4; bases outside the gene matches: 10. The CDR3 sequence is 16 residues long. CDR1 is MNHNY and CDR2 is SVGAGI in the germline V gene (reference sequence). In nucleotides, the CDR3 is TGTGCCAGCGGGGATGTGACTAGCGGGAGTGCAGATACGCAGTATTTT. It codes for CASGDVTSGSADTQYF.

The V gene is TRBV28, the J gene TRBJ1-5; weak D call: TRBD1 (6 bases). This CDR3 has 15 amino acids. V lost 4 bases to trimming and J lost 7 bases, with 17 bases between them. CDR1 is MDHEN, CDR2 SYDVKM, per germline. CDR3 protein: CASSSISGARQPQHF. DNA of the CDR3: TGTGCCAGCAGTTCGATATCAGGGGCGAGGCAGCCCCAGCATTTT.

The chain employs TRBV28 and TRBJ2-5; D unclear. CDR1 and CDR2 from the germline V gene are MDHEN and SYDVKM. The CDR3 runs 11 residues. V gave up 4 bases and J gave up 4 bases, with 4 bases separating them. CDR3: CASSYLETQYF. CDR3 in DNA: TGTGCCAGCAGTTACCTAGAGACCCAGTACTTC. Supplemented by reference TRBV28 and TRBJ2-5, the full variable domain reads DVKVTQSSRYLVKRTGEKVFLECVQDMDHENMFWYRQDPGLGLRLIYFSYDVKMKEKGDIPEGYSVSREKKERFSLILESASTNQTSMYLCASSYLETQYFGPGTRLLVL.

This chain's CDR3 is CASSTGQGGGLGTEAFF. For the CDR3, the DNA is TGCGCCAGCAGCACGGGACAGGGCGGGGGATTGGGCACTGAAGCTTTCTTT. The rearrangement joins TRBV5-1 to TRBJ1-1; 9 positions agree with TRBD1. CDR1 and CDR2 (germline): SGHRS, YFSETQ. CDR3 length equals 17 residues. The V segment lost 4 bases and the J segment 4 bases; nucleotides outside the gene matches: 14.